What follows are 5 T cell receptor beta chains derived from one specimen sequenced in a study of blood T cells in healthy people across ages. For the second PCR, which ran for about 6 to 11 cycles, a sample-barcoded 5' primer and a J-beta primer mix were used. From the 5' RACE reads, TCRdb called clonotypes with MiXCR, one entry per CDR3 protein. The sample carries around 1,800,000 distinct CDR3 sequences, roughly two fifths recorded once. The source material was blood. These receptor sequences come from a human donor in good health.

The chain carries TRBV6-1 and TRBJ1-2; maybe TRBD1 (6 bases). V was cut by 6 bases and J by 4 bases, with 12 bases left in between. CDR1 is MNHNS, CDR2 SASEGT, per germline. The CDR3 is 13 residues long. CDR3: CASREQGTYGYTF. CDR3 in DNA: TGTGCCAGCAGGGAACAGGGAACCTATGGCTACACCTTC.

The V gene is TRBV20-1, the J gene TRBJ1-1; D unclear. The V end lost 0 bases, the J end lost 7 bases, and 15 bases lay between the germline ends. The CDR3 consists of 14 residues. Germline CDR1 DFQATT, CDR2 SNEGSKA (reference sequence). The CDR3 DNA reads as TGCAGTGCTAGAGAAGTCGGGTGGACGAGTGAAGCTTTCTTT. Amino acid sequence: CSAREVGWTSEAFF.

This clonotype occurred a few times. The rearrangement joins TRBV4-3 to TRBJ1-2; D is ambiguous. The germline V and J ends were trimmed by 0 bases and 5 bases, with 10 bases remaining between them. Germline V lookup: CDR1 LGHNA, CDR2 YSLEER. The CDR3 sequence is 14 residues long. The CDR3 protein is CASSQEVTVYGYTF. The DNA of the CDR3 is TGCGCCAGCAGCCAAGAAGTAACGGTTTATGGCTACACCTTC.

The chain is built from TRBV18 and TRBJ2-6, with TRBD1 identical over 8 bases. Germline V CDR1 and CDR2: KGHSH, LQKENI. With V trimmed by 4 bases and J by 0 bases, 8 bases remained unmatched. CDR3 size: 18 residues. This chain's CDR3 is CASSQRTGSASGANVLTF. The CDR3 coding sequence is TGTGCCAGCTCACAAAGGACAGGGTCAGCCTCTGGGGCCAACGTCCTGACTTTC.

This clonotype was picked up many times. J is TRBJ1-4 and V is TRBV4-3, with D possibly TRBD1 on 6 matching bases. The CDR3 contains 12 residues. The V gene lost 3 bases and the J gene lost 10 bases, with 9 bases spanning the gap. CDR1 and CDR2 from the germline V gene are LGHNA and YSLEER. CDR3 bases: TGCGCCAGCAGCCAGAAACAGGGAAAACTGTTTTTT. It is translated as CASSQKQGKLFF.